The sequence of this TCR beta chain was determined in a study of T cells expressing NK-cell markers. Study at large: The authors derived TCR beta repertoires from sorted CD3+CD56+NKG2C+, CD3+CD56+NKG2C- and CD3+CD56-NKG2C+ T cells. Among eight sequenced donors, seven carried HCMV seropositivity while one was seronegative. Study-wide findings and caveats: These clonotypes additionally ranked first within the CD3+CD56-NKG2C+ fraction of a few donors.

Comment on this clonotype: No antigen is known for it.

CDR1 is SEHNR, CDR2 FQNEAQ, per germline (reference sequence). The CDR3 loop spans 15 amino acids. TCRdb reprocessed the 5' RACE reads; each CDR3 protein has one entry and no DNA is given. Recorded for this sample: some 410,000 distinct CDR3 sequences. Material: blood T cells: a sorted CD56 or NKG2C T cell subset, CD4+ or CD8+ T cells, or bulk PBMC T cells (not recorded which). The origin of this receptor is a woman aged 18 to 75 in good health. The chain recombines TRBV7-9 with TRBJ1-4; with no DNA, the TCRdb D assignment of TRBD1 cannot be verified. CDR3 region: CASSLGRDRGEKLFF.